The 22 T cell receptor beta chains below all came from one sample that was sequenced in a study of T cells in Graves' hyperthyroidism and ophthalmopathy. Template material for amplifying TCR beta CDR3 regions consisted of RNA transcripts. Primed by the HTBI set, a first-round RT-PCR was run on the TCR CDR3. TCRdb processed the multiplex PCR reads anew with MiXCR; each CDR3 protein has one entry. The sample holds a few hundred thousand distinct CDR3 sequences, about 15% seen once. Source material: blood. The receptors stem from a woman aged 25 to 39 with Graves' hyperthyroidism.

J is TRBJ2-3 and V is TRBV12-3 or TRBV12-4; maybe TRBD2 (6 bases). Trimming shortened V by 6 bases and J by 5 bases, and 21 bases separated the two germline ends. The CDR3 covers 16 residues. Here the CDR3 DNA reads TGTGCCAGCAGGGCGGGGACTTTCGCTATTAGAGATACGCAGTATTTT. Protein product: CASRAGTFAIRDTQYF.

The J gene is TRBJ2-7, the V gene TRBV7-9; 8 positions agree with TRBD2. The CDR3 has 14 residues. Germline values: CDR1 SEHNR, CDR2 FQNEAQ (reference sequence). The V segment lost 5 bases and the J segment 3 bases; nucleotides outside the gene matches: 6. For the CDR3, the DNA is TGTGCCAGCAGCCCCACCCTAGCGGGCTACGAGCAGTACTTC. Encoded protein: CASSPTLAGYEQYF.

DNA of the CDR3: TGCGCCAGCAGCGTCCCGGGACAGGGACAGGGCTGGGCCAAAAACATTCAGTACTTC. Translating it yields CASSVPGQGQGWAKNIQYF. The chain recombines TRBV5-1 with TRBJ2-4, with TRBD1 matching 9 bases. The CDR3 has 19 amino acids. V gave up 4 bases and J gave up 1 base; unmatched junction bases: 15. Germline V gene sequence: CDR1 SGHRS, CDR2 YFSETQ. The full variable domain, completed using reference TRBV5-1 and TRBJ2-4, is KAGVTQTPRYLIKTRGQQVTLSCSPISGHRSVSWYQQTPGQGLQFLFEYFSETQRNKGNFPGRFSGRQFSNSRSEMNVSTLELGDSALYLCASSVPGQGQGWAKNIQYFGAGTRLSVL.

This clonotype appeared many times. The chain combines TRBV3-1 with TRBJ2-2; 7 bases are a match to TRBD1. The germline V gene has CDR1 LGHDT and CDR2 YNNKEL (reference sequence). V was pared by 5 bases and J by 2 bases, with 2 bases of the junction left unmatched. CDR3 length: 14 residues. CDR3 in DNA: TGTGCCAGCAGCTGGACAGGAAACACCGGGGAGCTGTTTTTT. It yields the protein CASSWTGNTGELFF.

CDR3 sequence (DNA): TGTGCCATCAGTGAGTCGACGGCTAGTGGGGAAAAACTGTTTTTT. Encoded protein: CAISESTASGEKLFF. The gene calls are TRBV10-3 and TRBJ1-4, with unresolved D. With 0 bases removed from V and 8 bases from J, the gap between germline ends came to 13 bases. There are 15 residues in the CDR3. Germline V gene lookup returns CDR1 ENHRY and CDR2 SYGVKD.

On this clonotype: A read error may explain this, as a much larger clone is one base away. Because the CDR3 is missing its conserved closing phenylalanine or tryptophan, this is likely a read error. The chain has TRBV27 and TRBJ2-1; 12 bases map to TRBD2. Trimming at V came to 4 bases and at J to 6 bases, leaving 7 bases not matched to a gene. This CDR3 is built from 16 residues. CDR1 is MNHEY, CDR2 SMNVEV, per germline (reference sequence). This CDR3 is CASSYPGLAGLNEQFL. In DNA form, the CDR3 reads TGTGCCAGCAGTTACCCGGGACTAGCGGGCCTCAATGAGCAGTTCCTC.

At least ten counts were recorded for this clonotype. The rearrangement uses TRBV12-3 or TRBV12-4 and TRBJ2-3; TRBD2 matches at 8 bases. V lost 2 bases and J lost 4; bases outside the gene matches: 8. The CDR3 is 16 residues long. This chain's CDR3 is CASSLRGLAWADTQYF. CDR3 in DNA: TGTGCCAGCAGTTTACGCGGACTAGCTTGGGCAGATACGCAGTATTTT.

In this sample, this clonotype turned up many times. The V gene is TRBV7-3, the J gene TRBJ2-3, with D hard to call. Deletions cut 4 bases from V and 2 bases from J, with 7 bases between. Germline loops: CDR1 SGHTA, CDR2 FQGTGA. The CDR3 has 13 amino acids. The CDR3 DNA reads TGTGCCAGCAGCTCCATTACCACAGATACGCAGTATTTT. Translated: CASSSITTDTQYF.

The CDR3 loop reads CSAGSGQRYEQYF. The CDR3 nucleotides read TGCAGCGCCGGATCCGGACAGAGATACGAGCAGTACTTC. The chain recombines TRBV29-1 with TRBJ2-7, with D tentatively TRBD1 (6 bases). Per the germline V gene, CDR1 is SQVTM and CDR2 is ANQGSEA. The V gene lost 7 bases and the J gene lost 4 bases, with 17 bases spanning the gap. The CDR3 spans 13 residues.

The CDR3: CASKVSGGLFETQYF. The CDR3 DNA sequence: TGTGCCAGCAAAGTTAGCGGGGGGCTATTTGAGACCCAGTACTTC. V and J are TRBV6-1 and TRBJ2-5; the match to TRBD2 covers 10 bases. The trim removed 7 bases at V and 5 bases at J, leaving 10 bases unmatched. Germline lookup yields CDR1 MNHNS and CDR2 SASEGT. CDR3 length equals 15 residues.

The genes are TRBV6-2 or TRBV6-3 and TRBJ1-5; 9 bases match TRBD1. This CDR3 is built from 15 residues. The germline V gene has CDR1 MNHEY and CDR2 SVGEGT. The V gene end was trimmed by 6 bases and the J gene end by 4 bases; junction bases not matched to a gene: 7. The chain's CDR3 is CASRVPGQGNQPQHF. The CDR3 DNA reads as TGTGCCAGCAGGGTACCGGGACAGGGTAATCAGCCCCAGCATTTT.

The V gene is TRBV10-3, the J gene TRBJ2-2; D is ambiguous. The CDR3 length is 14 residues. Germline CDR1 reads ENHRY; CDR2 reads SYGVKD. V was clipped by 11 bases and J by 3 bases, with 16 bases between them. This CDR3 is CAARTGTDTGELFF. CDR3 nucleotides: TGTGCCGCCCGGACGGGTACCGACACCGGGGAGCTGTTTTTT.

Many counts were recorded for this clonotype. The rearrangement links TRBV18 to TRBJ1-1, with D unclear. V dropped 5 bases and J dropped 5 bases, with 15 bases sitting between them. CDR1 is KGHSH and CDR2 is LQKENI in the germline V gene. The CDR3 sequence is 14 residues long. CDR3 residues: CASSSYQLGTEAFF. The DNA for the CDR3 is TGTGCCAGCTCAAGCTACCAACTGGGGACTGAAGCTTTCTTT.

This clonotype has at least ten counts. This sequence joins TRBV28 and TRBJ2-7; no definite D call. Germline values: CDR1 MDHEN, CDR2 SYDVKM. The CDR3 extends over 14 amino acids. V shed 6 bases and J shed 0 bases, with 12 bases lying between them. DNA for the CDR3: TGTGCCAGCAGGAACGGCTGGGCCTCCTACGAGCAGTACTTC. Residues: CASRNGWASYEQYF.

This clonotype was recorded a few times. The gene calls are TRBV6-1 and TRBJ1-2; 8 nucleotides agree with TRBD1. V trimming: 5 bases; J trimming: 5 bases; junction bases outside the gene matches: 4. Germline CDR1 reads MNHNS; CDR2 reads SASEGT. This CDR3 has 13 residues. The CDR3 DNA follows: TGTGCCAGCAGTCAGACAGGGGTTTATGGCTACACCTTC. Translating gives CASSQTGVYGYTF.

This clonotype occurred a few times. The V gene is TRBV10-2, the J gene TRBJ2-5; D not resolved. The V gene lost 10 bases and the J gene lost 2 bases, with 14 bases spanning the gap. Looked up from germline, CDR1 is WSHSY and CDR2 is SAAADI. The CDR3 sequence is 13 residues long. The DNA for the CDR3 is TGCGCCACCCTTTTCCCAGGACAAGAGACCCAGTACTTC. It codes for CATLFPGQETQYF.

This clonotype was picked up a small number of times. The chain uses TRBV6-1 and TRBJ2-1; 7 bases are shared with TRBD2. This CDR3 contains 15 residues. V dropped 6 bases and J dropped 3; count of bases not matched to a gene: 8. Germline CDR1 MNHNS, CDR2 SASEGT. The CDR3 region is CASSLRETHYNEQFF. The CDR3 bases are TGTGCCAGCAGCTTGCGGGAGACTCACTACAATGAGCAGTTCTTC.

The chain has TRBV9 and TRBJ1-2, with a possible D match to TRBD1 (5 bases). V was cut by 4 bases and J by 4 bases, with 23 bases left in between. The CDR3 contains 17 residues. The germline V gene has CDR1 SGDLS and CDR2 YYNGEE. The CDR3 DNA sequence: TGTGCCAGCAGCCCCAGAACCGGGACTCCGAACACCTATGGCTACACCTTC. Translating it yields CASSPRTGTPNTYGYTF.

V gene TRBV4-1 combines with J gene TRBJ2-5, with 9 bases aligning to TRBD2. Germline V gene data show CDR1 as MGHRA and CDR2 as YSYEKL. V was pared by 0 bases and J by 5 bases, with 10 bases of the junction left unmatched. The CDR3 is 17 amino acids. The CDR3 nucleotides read TGCGCCAGCAGCCAAGATCTAGCAGCGGGAGGTGGGGAGACCCAGTACTTC. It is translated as CASSQDLAAGGGETQYF.

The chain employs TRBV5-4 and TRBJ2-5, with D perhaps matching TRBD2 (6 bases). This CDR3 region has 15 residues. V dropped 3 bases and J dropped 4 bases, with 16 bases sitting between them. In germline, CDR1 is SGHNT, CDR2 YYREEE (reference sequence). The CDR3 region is CASSSRGGRRETQYF. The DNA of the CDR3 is TGTGCCAGCAGCTCCCGAGGAGGGCGGCGAGAGACCCAGTACTTC.

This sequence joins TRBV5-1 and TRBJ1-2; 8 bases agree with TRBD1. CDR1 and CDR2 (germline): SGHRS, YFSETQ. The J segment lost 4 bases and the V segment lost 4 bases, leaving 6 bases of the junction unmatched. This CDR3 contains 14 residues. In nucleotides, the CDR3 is TGCGCCAGCAGCCCCCAGACAGGGGCCTATGGCTACACCTTC. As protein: CASSPQTGAYGYTF.

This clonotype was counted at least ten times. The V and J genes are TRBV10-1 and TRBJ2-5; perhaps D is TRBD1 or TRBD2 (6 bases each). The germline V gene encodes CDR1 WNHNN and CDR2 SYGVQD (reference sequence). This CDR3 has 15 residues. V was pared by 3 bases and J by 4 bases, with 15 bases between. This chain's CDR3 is CASSEETGGVETQYF. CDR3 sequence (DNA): TGCGCCAGCAGTGAAGAGACAGGCGGGGTAGAGACCCAGTACTTC.